A selection of T cell receptor beta chains follows, all from one sample in a study of blood T cell repertoires in COVID-19. Profiling relied on immunoSEQ multiplex PCR, and the TCRdb table lists in-frame clones only, not all of them. The data show about 170,000 clones, roughly 86% seen once. The sample comprised peripheral blood. These receptors came from an elderly woman with COVID-19, enrolled during active disease. The CDR3 runs from the conserved cysteine through the conserved F or W. A D gene is named only where the DNA matches it firmly. Clone sizes are given selectively: once, few, many, or a class where the clone is expanded.

CASSLDRQGFYEQYF,TGCGCCAGCAGCTTGGACCGGCAGGGCTTCTACGAGCAGTACTTC,TRBV5-1,.,.,TRBJ2-7
CASSQVLGASTTNTGELFF,TGTGCCAGCAGCCAAGTGTTAGGGGCCTCCACCACGAACACCGGGGAGCTGTTTTTT,TRBV4-2,.,once,TRBJ2-2
CASGLAGLKFF,TGCGCCAGCGGACTAGCGGGACTTAAGTTCTTC,TRBV5-1,TRBD2,.,TRBJ2-1
CASSYVTSGINDYEQFF,TGTGCCAGCAGTTACGTTACTAGCGGGATAAACGACTATGAGCAGTTCTTC,TRBV6-2/TRBV6-3,TRBD2,.,TRBJ2-1
CASTSGETQYF,TGTGCCAGCACCTCGGGAGAGACCCAGTACTTC,TRBV3-1/TRBV3-2,.,.,TRBJ2-5
CASSQDLSSNTGELFF,TGTGCCAGCAGCCAAGATCTCTCTTCCAACACCGGGGAGCTGTTTTTT,TRBV3-1/TRBV3-2,.,.,TRBJ2-2
CASSLGQGHYGYTF,TGTGCCAGCAGTCTAGGACAGGGGCACTATGGCTACACCTTC,TRBV28,TRBD1,.,TRBJ1-2
CASSLDRGRTETQYF,TGTGCCAGCAGTTTGGACAGGGGGCGCACGGAGACCCAGTACTTC,TRBV28,TRBD1,.,TRBJ2-5
CASSLAGADEKLFF,TGCGCCAGCAGCTTGGCAGGGGCGGATGAAAAACTGTTTTTT,TRBV5-1,.,few,TRBJ1-4
CASSGYSEQYF,TGTGCCAGCAGCGGGTACTCGGAGCAGTACTTC,TRBV6-5,.,.,TRBJ2-7
CASSWATGGIAYEQYF,TGTGCCAGCAGCTGGGCGACAGGGGGAATAGCCTACGAGCAGTACTTC,TRBV5-6,TRBD1,once,TRBJ2-7
CASRSDPGGSPLHF,TGTGCCAGCAGATCGGACCCGGGGGGTTCACCCCTCCACTTT,TRBV5-6,.,.,TRBJ1-6
CASSLVGRLAREQYF,TGTGCCAGCAGCTTGGTCGGGCGACTAGCGAGGGAGCAGTACTTC,TRBV5-6,TRBD2,.,TRBJ2-7
CASSLFGDNEQFF,TGCGCCAGCAGCTTGTTCGGGGACAATGAGCAGTTCTTC,TRBV5-1,.,.,TRBJ2-1
CASSLEVWSGSNQPQHF,TGTGCCAGCAGCTTAGAAGTCTGGTCGGGGAGCAATCAGCCCCAGCATTTT,TRBV7-2,.,.,TRBJ1-5
CASSLDRGGTQYF,TGTGCCAGCAGCTTAGATAGGGGCGGGACCCAGTACTTC,TRBV7-2,.,.,TRBJ2-5
CASTPGTGSYEQYF,TGTGCCAGCACCCCCGGGACAGGGTCCTACGAGCAGTACTTC,TRBV18,TRBD1,.,TRBJ2-7
CASSPGRVVNYGYTF,TGTGCCAGCAGCCCAGGGCGTGTAGTTAACTATGGCTACACCTTC,TRBV11-2,.,.,TRBJ1-2
CAISVLFRDSGNTIYF,TGTGCCATCAGTGTCCTTTTCAGGGACTCTGGAAACACCATATATTTT,TRBV10-3,.,.,TRBJ1-3
CASSVGSSGSYEQYF,TGTGCCAGCAGCGTAGGCTCGAGCGGGAGCTACGAGCAGTACTTC,TRBV9,TRBD2,.,TRBJ2-7
CASSGTGGLNEQFF,TGCGCCAGCAGCGGGACAGGGGGATTAAATGAGCAGTTCTTC,TRBV4-1,TRBD1,once,TRBJ2-1
CASSSGGLTTFF,TGTGCCAGCAGTTCCGGGGGGTTGACGACTTTCTTT,TRBV6-5,.,.,TRBJ1-1
CASSLQGRGNQPQHF,TGTGCCAGCAGTTTACAGGGGAGAGGCAATCAGCCCCAGCATTTT,TRBV28,.,.,TRBJ1-5
CASSVFPRGEAFF,TGTGCCAGCAGCGTCTTTCCCAGGGGTGAAGCTTTCTTT,TRBV9,.,.,TRBJ1-1
CASSLRGGGYNEQFF,TGCGCCAGCAGCTTAAGGGGAGGGGGCTACAATGAGCAGTTCTTC,TRBV5-1,.,.,TRBJ2-1
CASRWSLMERDPEQYF,TGCGCCAGCAGGTGGTCCTTAATGGAGAGGGATCCCGAGCAGTACTTC,TRBV5-1,.,.,TRBJ2-7